These T cell receptor beta chains were read from a single sample in a study of CD8 T cells in ankylosing spondylitis. TCRdb re-called the 5' RACE reads with MiXCR, one entry per CDR3 protein. The data show tens of thousands of distinct CDR3 sequences, with 11% seen just once and roughly 1.5% held by the top ten. The sample was blood, either unsorted or a sorted T cell fraction (not recorded which). Receptor source: a male donor with ankylosing spondylitis or in good health (not recorded which). Both conserved end residues are part of each CDR3. Each record gives: V gene, clone size, D gene, J gene, CDR3 protein, CDR3 DNA. The D gene is left open where the match is weak. Expanded clones are given a class, and other clones once, few, many or no size at all.

TRBV28	many	NA	TRBJ2-7	CASTTRDREYF	TGTGCCAGCACGACACGAGATAGGGAGTACTTC
TRBV20-1	medium-sized	NA	TRBJ2-1	CSAMGRGNEQFF	TGCAGTGCTATGGGCAGGGGAAATGAGCAGTTCTTC
TRBV10-3	many	TRBD1	TRBJ2-3	CAIRRGLASSDTQYF	TGTGCCATCAGGAGGGGGCTGGCTAGTTCAGATACGCAGTATTTT
TRBV5-1	NA	TRBD1	TRBJ1-4	CASSWDRGAKLFF	TGCGCCAGCAGCTGGGACAGGGGGGCGAAACTGTTTTTT
TRBV5-1	few	TRBD2	TRBJ2-1	CASSSNSGGREDNEQFF	TGCGCCAGCAGCTCGAATAGCGGGGGTCGGGAGGACAATGAGCAGTTCTTC
TRBV2	many	NA	TRBJ1-5	CASASNSNQPQHF	TGTGCCAGCGCTAGTAATAGCAATCAGCCCCAGCATTTT
TRBV7-6	many	NA	TRBJ2-5	CASSIGDQETQYF	TGTGCCAGCAGCATAGGGGATCAAGAGACCCAGTACTTC
TRBV5-1	many	NA	TRBJ1-1	CASRVGGNTEAFF	TGCGCCAGCAGAGTGGGGGGCAACACTGAAGCTTTCTTT
TRBV5-1	many	NA	TRBJ2-3	CASSLDGTPRDTQYF	TGCGCCAGCAGCTTGGACGGGACTCCGCGAGATACGCAGTATTTT
TRBV20-1	many	NA	TRBJ1-3	CSARSLSSGNTIYF	TGCAGTGCCCGCAGTTTGAGCTCTGGAAACACCATATATTTT
TRBV11-2	many	NA	TRBJ1-1	CASSSVLDTEAFF	TGTGCCAGCAGCTCGGTCCTAGACACTGAAGCTTTCTTT
TRBV5-6	many	TRBD1	TRBJ1-6	CASSDGQGASPLHF	TGTGCCAGCAGCGACGGACAGGGGGCTTCACCCCTCCACTTT
TRBV6-1	many	NA	TRBJ1-3	CASTPDFPSGNTIYF	TGTGCCAGCACCCCCGACTTCCCCTCTGGAAACACCATATATTTT
TRBV5-1	many	NA	TRBJ2-2	CASSPVVDPGELFF	TGCGCCAGCAGCCCGGTAGTTGACCCCGGGGAGCTGTTTTTT
TRBV11-2	many	NA	TRBJ1-1	CASTENTEAFF	TGTGCCAGCACCGAGAACACTGAAGCTTTCTTT
TRBV2	many	TRBD2	TRBJ2-5	CAIRLAGGQETQYF	TGTGCCATTCGACTAGCGGGGGGACAAGAGACCCAGTACTTC
TRBV7-2	few	NA	TRBJ2-7	CASSSHTYEQYF	TGTGCCAGCAGCTCGCATACCTACGAGCAGTACTTC
TRBV9	many	TRBD1	TRBJ1-6	CASSGTGVVNSPLHF	TGTGCCAGCAGCGGCACAGGGGTTGTTAATTCACCCCTCCACTTT
TRBV14	NA	NA	TRBJ2-7	CASSQVARTSSYEQYF	TGTGCCAGCAGCCAAGTAGCGCGGACCTCCTCCTACGAGCAGTACTTC
TRBV20-1	few	NA	TRBJ2-5	CSARVADQETQYF	TGCAGTGCTAGAGTGGCAGACCAAGAGACCCAGTACTTC
TRBV7-6	many	NA	TRBJ2-7	CASSLDPPDEQYF	TGTGCCAGCAGCTTAGATCCCCCGGACGAGCAGTACTTC
TRBV10-3	many	TRBD1	TRBJ1-1	CAISARQGSGTEAFF	TGTGCCATCAGTGCCCGACAGGGAAGTGGGACTGAAGCTTTCTTT
TRBV24-1	many	NA	TRBJ1-5	CATSQAAGGNQPQHF	TGTGCCACCAGTCAGGCCGCCGGGGGCAATCAGCCCCAGCATTTT
TRBV6-5	few	NA	TRBJ1-2	CATVNYGYTF	TGTGCCACCGTTAACTATGGCTACACCTTC
TRBV9	many	NA	TRBJ2-1	CASSELGNEQFF	TGTGCCAGCAGCGAGCTAGGGAATGAGCAGTTCTTC
TRBV5-1	few	NA	TRBJ1-5	CASSLAPFTGSQVQPQHF	TGCGCCAGCAGCTTGGCCCCATTCACAGGGTCGCAGGTTCAGCCCCAGCATTTT
TRBV12-3/TRBV12-4	many	TRBD1	TRBJ1-2	CASSPHTDRGGYGYTF	TGTGCCAGCAGTCCCCATACCGACAGGGGTGGTTATGGCTACACCTTC
TRBV2	many	NA	TRBJ1-2	CASSPDRTRVYGYTF	TGTGCCAGCAGTCCCGACAGGACACGAGTCTATGGCTACACCTTC
TRBV29-1	few	TRBD1	TRBJ2-1	CSVEEGWTGIPEQFF	TGCAGCGTTGAAGAAGGTTGGACAGGGATTCCTGAGCAGTTCTTC
TRBV20-1	many	TRBD1	TRBJ1-5	CSASRDRARGQPQHF	TGCAGTGCTAGTAGGGACAGGGCGAGAGGTCAGCCCCAGCATTTT
TRBV7-9	many	TRBD1	TRBJ1-5	CASSLGTGGNQPQHF	TGTGCCAGCAGCCTCGGGACAGGGGGCAATCAGCCCCAGCATTTT
TRBV2	many	NA	TRBJ2-2	CASSGRDGELFF	TGTGCCAGCAGCGGAAGAGATGGGGAGCTGTTTTTT
TRBV5-1	many	TRBD1	TRBJ2-2	CASSYRTGVATGELFF	TGCGCCAGCAGTTACAGGACAGGGGTGGCCACCGGGGAGCTGTTTTTT
TRBV7-9	many	NA	TRBJ2-3	CASSLRVGHDADTQYF	TGTGCCAGCAGCTTACGGGTCGGTCATGATGCAGATACGCAGTATTTT
TRBV2	NA	NA	TRBJ2-5	CASNSGFGETQYF	TGTGCCAGCAATTCGGGTTTCGGAGAGACCCAGTACTTC
TRBV29-1	few	TRBD1	TRBJ1-6	CSVRAGGDSPLHF	TGCAGCGTTAGGGCAGGGGGCGATTCACCCCTCCACTTT
TRBV18	NA	TRBD1	TRBJ1-5	CASSPAGGNQPQHF	TGTGCCAGCTCACCAGCAGGGGGAAATCAGCCCCAGCATTTT
TRBV20-1	many	TRBD2	TRBJ2-5	CSASPSGGAQETQYF	TGCAGTGCTAGTCCTAGCGGGGGGGCCCAAGAGACCCAGTACTTC
TRBV6-1	NA	TRBD1	TRBJ1-6	CASSRGPESPLHF	TGTGCCAGTTCCAGGGGGCCAGAGTCACCCCTCCACTTT
TRBV10-3	many	NA	TRBJ2-2	CAIRSGKNTGELFF	TGTGCCATCAGAAGCGGAAAGAACACCGGGGAGCTGTTTTTT
TRBV7-2	few	NA	TRBJ1-4	CASSLAGDGEKLFF	TGTGCCAGCAGCTTGGCAGGCGACGGGGAAAAACTGTTTTTT
TRBV7-2	many	NA	TRBJ1-1	CASSLAGVNTEAFF	TGTGCCAGCAGCCTGGCGGGGGTGAACACTGAAGCTTTCTTT
TRBV5-1	few	TRBD2	TRBJ2-1	CASSLQLAGGRAEQFF	TGCGCCAGCAGCTTACAACTAGCGGGGGGGCGTGCTGAGCAGTTCTTC
TRBV5-1	NA	TRBD1	TRBJ2-1	CASRRQGAGEQFF	TGCGCCAGCAGGCGACAGGGGGCGGGTGAGCAGTTCTTC
TRBV7-2	few	NA	TRBJ1-1	CASSLGGVQDTEAFF	TGTGCCAGCAGCTTAGGAGGGGTTCAGGACACTGAAGCTTTCTTT
TRBV5-1	many	TRBD1	TRBJ1-1	CASSPMSGTGHTEAFF	TGCGCCAGCAGCCCAATGTCCGGGACAGGGCACACTGAAGCTTTCTTT
TRBV24-1	few	NA	TRBJ2-6	CATSPGWAMGANVLTF	TGTGCCACCAGCCCAGGTTGGGCGATGGGGGCCAACGTCCTGACTTTC
TRBV7-2	few	TRBD2	TRBJ2-4	CASSSPSGGHPNIQYF	TGTGCCAGCAGCTCCCCTAGCGGGGGCCACCCAAACATTCAGTACTTC
TRBV7-2	once	TRBD1	TRBJ1-4	CASSTRTGDEKLFF	TGTGCCAGCAGCACACGGACAGGGGATGAAAAACTGTTTTTT
TRBV7-8	many	NA	TRBJ2-1	CASSLVRLWGEQFF	TGTGCCAGCAGCTTAGTACGGTTGTGGGGTGAGCAGTTCTTC
TRBV5-1	many	NA	TRBJ2-1	CASSLVDNEQFF	TGCGCCAGCAGCTTGGTGGACAATGAGCAGTTCTTC
TRBV9	few	TRBD2	TRBJ2-7	CASSVGVGGYSYEQYF	TGTGCCAGCAGCGTAGGGGTCGGGGGGTACTCCTACGAGCAGTACTTC
TRBV20-1	many	TRBD2	TRBJ2-7	CSARETSGGDPYEQYF	TGCAGTGCTAGAGAAACCAGCGGGGGGGACCCCTACGAGCAGTACTTC